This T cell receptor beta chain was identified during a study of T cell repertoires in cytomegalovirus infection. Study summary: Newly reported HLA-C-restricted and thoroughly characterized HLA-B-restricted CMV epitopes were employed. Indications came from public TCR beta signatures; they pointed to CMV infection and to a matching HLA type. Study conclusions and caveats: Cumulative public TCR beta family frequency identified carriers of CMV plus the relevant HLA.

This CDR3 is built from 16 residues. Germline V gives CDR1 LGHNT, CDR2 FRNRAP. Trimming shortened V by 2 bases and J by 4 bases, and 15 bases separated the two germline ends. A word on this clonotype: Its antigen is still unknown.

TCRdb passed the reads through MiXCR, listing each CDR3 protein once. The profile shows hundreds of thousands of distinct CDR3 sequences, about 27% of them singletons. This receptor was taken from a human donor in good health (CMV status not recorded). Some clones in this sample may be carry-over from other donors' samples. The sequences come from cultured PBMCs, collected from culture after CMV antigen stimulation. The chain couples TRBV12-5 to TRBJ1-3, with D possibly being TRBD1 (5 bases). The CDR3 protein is CASGLHVGAIGNTIYF. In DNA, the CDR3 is TGTGCTAGTGGTTTGCACGTCGGGGCGATCGGAAACACCATATATTTT. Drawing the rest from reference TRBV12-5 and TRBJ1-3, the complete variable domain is DARVTQTPRHKVTEMGQEVTMRCQPILGHNTVFWYRQTMMQGLELLAYFRNRAPLDDSGMPKDRFSAEMPDATLATLKIQPSEPRDSAVYFCASGLHVGAIGNTIYFGEGSWLTVV.